This is a list of T cell receptor beta chains from one sample in a study of CD8 T cells in cerebrospinal fluid in Alzheimer's disease. TCRdb reprocessed the 10x single-cell sequencing reads and reports one entry per CDR3 protein, with no DNA. The sample table sets out around 1,500 distinct CDR3 sequences. Sample: cerebrospinal fluid. The source is a human donor with Alzheimer's disease. CDR3s include the opening cysteine and the closing phenylalanine or tryptophan. Part of the rows lack a size; the others show once, few, many or a class for expanded clones.

J	size	V	CDR3
TRBJ1-1	large	TRBV12-3/TRBV12-4	CASSPGTGEAFF
TRBJ2-6	medium-sized	TRBV5-1	CASSFWGGSSGANVLTF
TRBJ1-1	medium-sized	TRBV3-1	CASTQGGGLGTEAFF
TRBJ2-2	NA	TRBV18	CASSPISETGELFF
TRBJ1-2	medium-sized	TRBV3-1	CASSRGGQGAGYTF
TRBJ2-3	medium-sized	TRBV18	CASSPTGGPDTQYF
TRBJ2-3	medium-sized	TRBV2	CASRTTGSRTDTQYF
TRBJ1-2	large	TRBV27	CASGGAFNYGYTF
TRBJ1-2	medium-sized	TRBV20-1	CSARVLRDLNYGYTF
TRBJ2-1	medium-sized	TRBV7-8	CASVARNEQFF
TRBJ2-3	medium-sized	TRBV20-1	CSAFTGEDSTDTQYF
TRBJ2-5	large	TRBV27	CASTGRSRSGSETQYF
TRBJ2-5	medium-sized	TRBV27	CASRRTGNQETQYF
TRBJ2-1	medium-sized	TRBV30	CAWTKDGYNEQFF
TRBJ2-1	medium-sized	TRBV13	CASSPWGLAGPSYNEQFF
TRBJ2-3	medium-sized	TRBV5-1	CASSYDTSTDTQYF